This T cell receptor (beta chain) was observed in a study of neurological immune-mediated disorders. General observations from the study: The expanded clones of different subjects shared no CDR3 amino acid sequences (suggesting private repertoires in all groups).

Time point described: longitudinal time-point 1 (baseline). Trimming took 6 bases from V and 0 from J, leaving 11 bases between them. The CDR3 covers 14 residues. This clonotype showed up just a few times. Its antigen is unknown. With 10-nucleotide random UMIs included, cDNA was synthesized by 5'RACE. Every sequencing run drew on 15-18 subjects and yielded over 200 million TCR-beta sequences. TCRdb reprocessed the 5' RACE reads via MiXCR and lists one record per CDR3 protein. The sample yields 55,000 to 70,000 distinct CDR3 sequences, about 10% seen once. The sample comprised PBMCs. The source of this sequence is a male donor with HTLV-1-associated myelopathy (HAM/TSP). The chain combines TRBV12-3 or TRBV12-4 with TRBJ1-1, with D possibly being TRBD1 (5 bases). This chain's CDR3 is CASSLQAMNTEAFF. CDR3 DNA: TGTGCCAGCAGCCTACAGGCGATGAACACTGAAGCTTTCTTT.